This T cell receptor beta chain emerged from a study of T cells in women clearing cervical HPV infection (dated by TCRdb to between 2017 and 2018). About the study as a whole: Cases were about 25 women with histologically confirmed HPV16-related CIN3 or worse, including a couple of invasive cancers. The controls were around 26 women whose single incident HPV16 infection cleared within 12 months with no development of precancer or cancer. Since only a few of the women had HLA typing available, the possibility that HLA type was acting as a confounder could not be ruled out. The parent cohort enrolled approximately 9,200 women aged 18 or older in Guanacaste, Costa Rica, during about 1992 to 1995 and followed them for six to eight years. Cases and controls were matched on year of sample collection and on age within five years. For cases, the median interval between lesion detection and blood sampling was around 150 days, with an interquartile range of roughly 85 to 210 days. An exploratory proof-of-principle case-control study, nested within the Guanacaste HPV Natural History Study in Costa Rica, was conducted to compare TCR repertoires across cervical HPV16 outcomes. As quality controls, five blinded duplicates were added to each group, bringing the total to approximately 60 samples made up of around 50 participants and 10 or so replicates. Median age was 34 years in cases versus roughly 37 in controls, and baseline characteristics did not differ significantly. Blood from cases was collected at the visit where the lesion was first found, while blood from controls was collected once the infection could no longer be detected. Study-wide findings and limitations: T-cell numbers per sample were unknown, so richness differences could reflect varying T-cell content rather than repertoire biology. Cases were distinguished from controls with an estimated AUC of over 0.75 by random forest classifiers combining richness and V gene abundances. TRBV6-7 relative abundance was lower in cases than in controls (approximately 0.1% versus 0.16%; Bonferroni P = 0.0008). Because of the cross-sectional design, the study could not determine whether the associations came before infection or resulted from infection, and neither effector/memory subsets nor HPV-specific T cells were isolated. TCR repertoire richness was significantly higher in CIN3+ cases than in controls across sequencing depths, while evenness did not differ.

TCR beta CDR3 regions were amplified by multiplex PCR from an average of roughly 1,300 ng genomic DNA per sample using the immunoSEQ assay. The assay corrected primer bias using a complete synthetic TCR repertoire to establish an amplification baseline. The amplicons were sequenced on the Illumina platform. Processing in the source paper ran as follows. Error correction of the sequences involved clustering with frequency ratios plus a modified nearest-neighbor algorithm, after which the sequences were analyzed in the immunoSEQ Analyzer using IMGT gene definitions. At each rarefaction depth, TCR richness and evenness were averaged across 20 rarefaction repeats, and any sample with fewer sequences than the depth was left out. Relative abundances of V, D and J genes were compared between groups using Wilcoxon rank sum tests, with FDR correction applied. For the blinded duplicates, the intraclass correlation was 95% to 96% for TCR richness and averaged 76.4% across around 61 gene segments. TCRdb holds this immuneACCESS table with in-frame rearrangements only. Some clones are missing; in checked studies, unresolved V genes explain under half, and the rest has no known cause. The DNA was the basis for D and trimming; V, J and clone size are from that table. This sample's table carries roughly 29,000 clones. In total, the top ten clones hold about 3% of the sample.

CDR1 DFQATT and CDR2 SNEGSKA were looked up in the germline V gene (reference sequence). The CDR3 holds 13 amino acids from the cysteine to the phenylalanine. Shown are 30 bases from within the CDR3, in frame from base 1. V ends up 8 bases short and J 3 bases short, with an unmatched junction base count of 4. Every participant had a single incident cervical HPV16 infection, and prevalent HPV16 infections were excluded. Cervical HPV DNA was detected by MY09/MY11 PCR and genotyped by dot-blot hybridization. Roughly 15 mL of heparinized blood were centrifuged, and the buffy coat was split into aliquots, frozen at -30 degrees C, and then kept at -80 degrees C. Genomic DNA was extracted from buffy coat specimens using QIAGEN kits. In the case of this clone: Its antigen has not been determined. Sequencing ends 3 residues short of the CDR3 end; the germline J gene provides the rest.

The sample comprised blood buffy coat. The receptor chain draws on TRBV20-1 and TRBJ2-3; a stretch of 11 junction bases matches TRBD2. The sequence derives from a woman between 18 and 69 years old with a cervical HPV16 infection that either progressed to CIN3+ or cleared (not recorded which). Partial CDR3 DNA: TGCAGTCCCCGACTAGCGGGAACAGATACG. Its protein reads: CSPRLAGTDT. The CDR3 in full is CSPRLAGTDTQYF.